This is a list of T cell receptor beta chains from one sample in a study of T cell repertoires in cytomegalovirus infection. TCRdb independently ran MiXCR on the reads; one entry per CDR3 protein. The repertoire consists of 200,000 or so distinct CDR3 sequences, with roughly 30% occurring once and the leading ten covering about 28%. Sequencing used PBMCs. The receptors come from a human donor in good health (CMV status not recorded). Some clones in this sample may be carry-over from other donors' samples. The CDR3 runs from the conserved cysteine through the conserved F or W. Each record gives: CDR3 protein, CDR3 DNA, J gene, D gene, clone size, V gene. The D gene is left open where the match is weak. Size is omitted from some rows. Given values are once, few, many or a class for expanded clones.

CDR3aa: CASSQGTGGNTIYF
CDR3nt: TGTGCCAGCAGCCAGGGGACAGGGGGGAACACCATATATTTT
j_gene: TRBJ1-3
d_gene: TRBD1
abundance: few
v_gene: TRBV4-2

CDR3aa: CASSYGAGGQETQYF
CDR3nt: TGTGCCAGCAGTTATGGAGCGGGGGGCCAAGAGACCCAGTACTTC
j_gene: TRBJ2-5
d_gene: TRBD2
abundance: .
v_gene: TRBV6-8

CDR3aa: CASSLATPSSSYNSPLHF
CDR3nt: TGCGCCAGCAGCTTGGCTACACCCTCGAGCTCCTATAATTCACCCCTCCACTTT
j_gene: TRBJ1-6
d_gene: .
abundance: few
v_gene: TRBV5-1

CDR3aa: CASSFDRARTSSYNEQFF
CDR3nt: TGTGCCAGCAGCTTTGACAGGGCCCGAACCAGCTCCTACAATGAGCAGTTCTTC
j_gene: TRBJ2-1
d_gene: TRBD1
abundance: many
v_gene: TRBV7-2

CDR3aa: CASSLGLPGELFF
CDR3nt: TGTGCCAGCAGCCTTGGACTTCCCGGGGAGCTGTTTTTT
j_gene: TRBJ2-2
d_gene: .
abundance: .
v_gene: TRBV7-2

CDR3aa: CASSVVRDTDTQYF
CDR3nt: TGTGCCAGCAGCGTAGTCCGGGACACAGATACGCAGTATTTT
j_gene: TRBJ2-3
d_gene: .
abundance: few
v_gene: TRBV9

CDR3aa: CASSETGERTDTQYF
CDR3nt: TGTGCCAGCAGTGAAACAGGGGAGAGGACAGATACGCAGTATTTT
j_gene: TRBJ2-3
d_gene: TRBD1
abundance: .
v_gene: TRBV6-2/TRBV6-3

CDR3aa: CASSLTLGIGTDTQYF
CDR3nt: TGTGCCAGCAGCTTAACACTGGGAATCGGCACAGATACGCAGTATTTT
j_gene: TRBJ2-3
d_gene: .
abundance: many
v_gene: TRBV7-8

CDR3aa: CSATSGGYNEQFF
CDR3nt: TGCAGTGCTACTAGCGGGGGGTACAATGAGCAGTTCTTC
j_gene: TRBJ2-1
d_gene: TRBD2
abundance: .
v_gene: TRBV20-1

CDR3aa: CASSRGPGQGSTGELFF
CDR3nt: TGTGCCAGCAGCCGGGGCCCGGGACAGGGTAGCACCGGGGAGCTGTTTTTT
j_gene: TRBJ2-2
d_gene: TRBD1
abundance: few
v_gene: TRBV5-4

CDR3aa: CASSLDIDGYGYTF
CDR3nt: TGTGCCAGCAGTCTTGACATAGACGGCTATGGCTACACCTTC
j_gene: TRBJ1-2
d_gene: .
abundance: .
v_gene: TRBV7-3

CDR3aa: CASSYDSLNQPQHF
CDR3nt: TGTGCCAGCAGTTACGATAGCCTAAATCAGCCCCAGCATTTT
j_gene: TRBJ1-5
d_gene: .
abundance: many
v_gene: TRBV6-2/TRBV6-3

CDR3aa: CASSLQLAGDQETQYF
CDR3nt: TGTGCCAGCAGTCTACAACTAGCGGGGGACCAAGAGACCCAGTACTTC
j_gene: TRBJ2-5
d_gene: TRBD2
abundance: .
v_gene: TRBV27

CDR3aa: CSQRTGQETQYF
CDR3nt: TGCAGTCAAAGGACAGGGCAAGAGACCCAGTACTTC
j_gene: TRBJ2-5
d_gene: TRBD1
abundance: few
v_gene: TRBV20-1

CDR3aa: CASSPPDGQKQFF
CDR3nt: TGTGCCAGCAGTCCTCCGGACGGCCAGAAGCAGTTCTTC
j_gene: TRBJ2-1
d_gene: .
abundance: few
v_gene: TRBV28

CDR3aa: CASSFTSGNTEAFF
CDR3nt: TGTGCCAGCAGCTTTACCAGTGGGAACACTGAAGCTTTCTTT
j_gene: TRBJ1-1
d_gene: .
abundance: few
v_gene: TRBV7-6

CDR3aa: CASGLVTGTVSNQPQHF
CDR3nt: TGTGCTAGTGGTTTGGTAACGGGGACGGTGAGCAATCAGCCCCAGCATTTT
j_gene: TRBJ1-5
d_gene: .
abundance: few
v_gene: TRBV12-5

CDR3aa: CASSLPGHINDEQYF
CDR3nt: TGTGCCAGCAGTTTACCGGGACACATCAACGACGAGCAGTACTTC
j_gene: TRBJ2-7
d_gene: .
abundance: many
v_gene: TRBV27

CDR3aa: CASSSVSKNIQYF
CDR3nt: TGTGCCAGCAGTTCTGTCTCCAAAAACATTCAGTACTTC
j_gene: TRBJ2-4
d_gene: .
abundance: .
v_gene: TRBV2

CDR3aa: CASDRDTEQFF
CDR3nt: TGTGCCAGTGACCGGGACACCGAGCAGTTCTTC
j_gene: TRBJ2-1
d_gene: .
abundance: few
v_gene: TRBV6-6

CDR3aa: CAWTRGGRTEAFF
CDR3nt: TGTGCCTGGACCCGAGGGGGGCGAACTGAAGCTTTCTTT
j_gene: TRBJ1-1
d_gene: .
abundance: .
v_gene: TRBV30

CDR3aa: CSAVDRLETQYF
CDR3nt: TGCAGTGCGGTGGACCGGTTGGAGACCCAGTACTTC
j_gene: TRBJ2-5
d_gene: .
abundance: .
v_gene: TRBV20-1

CDR3aa: CSAATSGVDYTQYF
CDR3nt: TGCAGTGCCGCGACTAGCGGGGTAGACTATACGCAGTATTTT
j_gene: TRBJ2-3
d_gene: TRBD2
abundance: .
v_gene: TRBV20-1

CDR3aa: CSARDPAGGYEQYF
CDR3nt: TGCAGTGCTAGAGATCCAGCGGGGGGTTACGAGCAGTACTTC
j_gene: TRBJ2-7
d_gene: TRBD2
abundance: .
v_gene: TRBV20-1

CDR3aa: CASTLSYRGKETEAFF
CDR3nt: TGTGCCAGCACCCTCTCTTACAGGGGGAAAGAGACTGAAGCTTTCTTT
j_gene: TRBJ1-1
d_gene: TRBD1
abundance: .
v_gene: TRBV6-2/TRBV6-3

CDR3aa: CASSLTGTAQPQHF
CDR3nt: TGTGCCAGCAGTCTGACAGGGACCGCTCAGCCCCAGCATTTT
j_gene: TRBJ1-5
d_gene: TRBD1
abundance: few
v_gene: TRBV12-3/TRBV12-4

CDR3aa: CASSPGGDTQYF
CDR3nt: TGTGCCAGCAGTCCTGGTGGAGATACGCAGTATTTT
j_gene: TRBJ2-3
d_gene: .
abundance: many
v_gene: TRBV7-3

CDR3aa: CASSHTGGGSGELFF
CDR3nt: TGTGCCAGCAGTCACACAGGGGGCGGGAGCGGGGAGCTGTTTTTT
j_gene: TRBJ2-2
d_gene: TRBD1
abundance: few
v_gene: TRBV25-1

CDR3aa: CASSGPPKGGYEQYF
CDR3nt: TGTGCCAGCTCTGGTCCTCCGAAGGGGGGTTACGAGCAGTACTTC
j_gene: TRBJ2-7
d_gene: .
abundance: few
v_gene: TRBV12-3/TRBV12-4

CDR3aa: CASKEVGYNEQFF
CDR3nt: TGTGCCAGTAAAGAAGTAGGCTACAATGAGCAGTTCTTC
j_gene: TRBJ2-1
d_gene: .
abundance: few
v_gene: TRBV19

CDR3aa: CASSEGTGGGEPYF
CDR3nt: TGTGCCAGCAGTGAAGGGACAGGGGGTGGCGAGCCGTACTTC
j_gene: TRBJ2-7
d_gene: TRBD1
abundance: .
v_gene: TRBV6-1

CDR3aa: CSVGRGIGQPQHF
CDR3nt: TGCAGCGTGGGAAGGGGAATTGGTCAGCCCCAGCATTTT
j_gene: TRBJ1-5
d_gene: .
abundance: .
v_gene: TRBV29-1

CDR3aa: CASSKQGAGNSPLHF
CDR3nt: TGTGCCAGCAGCAAACAGGGGGCAGGTAATTCACCCCTCCACTTT
j_gene: TRBJ1-6
d_gene: TRBD1
abundance: .
v_gene: TRBV7-2

CDR3aa: CASSRIQGGQSTDTQYF
CDR3nt: TGCGCCAGCAGCCGGATCCAAGGGGGCCAGAGCACAGATACGCAGTATTTT
j_gene: TRBJ2-3
d_gene: TRBD1
abundance: few
v_gene: TRBV5-1

CDR3aa: CASRRENWSDTQYF
CDR3nt: TGTGCCAGCAGACGGGAGAACTGGTCAGATACGCAGTATTTT
j_gene: TRBJ2-3
d_gene: .
abundance: .
v_gene: TRBV5-5

CDR3aa: CASSQDSQGRSYEQYF
CDR3nt: TGCGCCAGCAGCCAAGATTCCCAGGGGCGATCCTACGAGCAGTACTTC
j_gene: TRBJ2-7
d_gene: .
abundance: .
v_gene: TRBV4-3

CDR3aa: CASSLATSSGANVLTF
CDR3nt: TGTGCCAGCAGCTTAGCCACAAGCTCTGGGGCCAACGTCCTGACTTTC
j_gene: TRBJ2-6
d_gene: .
abundance: few
v_gene: TRBV7-6

CDR3aa: CSAPASGDPRSEQFF
CDR3nt: TGCAGTGCTCCGGCTAGCGGGGACCCACGGAGTGAGCAGTTCTTC
j_gene: TRBJ2-1
d_gene: TRBD2
abundance: few
v_gene: TRBV20-1

CDR3aa: CASSIAAQLATGVPEAFF
CDR3nt: TGTGCCAGTAGTATAGCGGCCCAACTGGCAACCGGGGTCCCTGAAGCTTTCTTT
j_gene: TRBJ1-1
d_gene: .
abundance: few
v_gene: TRBV19

CDR3aa: CASSNRDTLEGGYTF
CDR3nt: TGTGCCAGCAGCAACCGGGACACCCTCGAGGGTGGCTACACCTTC
j_gene: TRBJ1-2
d_gene: .
abundance: many
v_gene: TRBV7-3

CDR3aa: CSAKSSGVAYEQYF
CDR3nt: TGCAGTGCTAAGTCGTCAGGTGTCGCCTACGAGCAGTACTTC
j_gene: TRBJ2-7
d_gene: .
abundance: few
v_gene: TRBV20-1

CDR3aa: CSVEGARDRGSGDTQYF
CDR3nt: TGCAGCGTTGAGGGTGCCCGAGACAGGGGGTCTGGGGATACGCAGTATTTT
j_gene: TRBJ2-3
d_gene: TRBD1
abundance: many
v_gene: TRBV29-1

CDR3aa: CSVEERAGTGELFF
CDR3nt: TGCAGCGTGGAGGAGAGGGCCGGGACCGGGGAGCTGTTTTTT
j_gene: TRBJ2-2
d_gene: .
abundance: .
v_gene: TRBV29-1

CDR3aa: CASSPPGKSYEQYF
CDR3nt: TGTGCCAGCAGTCCGCCAGGGAAATCCTACGAGCAGTACTTC
j_gene: TRBJ2-7
d_gene: .
abundance: few
v_gene: TRBV25-1

CDR3aa: CASSYPGQGKDEQYF
CDR3nt: TGTGCCAGCAGTTACCCAGGCCAGGGGAAGGACGAGCAGTACTTC
j_gene: TRBJ2-7
d_gene: .
abundance: .
v_gene: TRBV6-2/TRBV6-3

CDR3aa: CASSLKQGGGYTF
CDR3nt: TGTGCCAGCAGCTTAAAACAGGGGGGTGGCTACACCTTC
j_gene: TRBJ1-2
d_gene: TRBD1
abundance: .
v_gene: TRBV7-2

CDR3aa: CASSWGTGGNEQYF
CDR3nt: TGTGCCAGCAGTTGGGGGACAGGGGGGAACGAGCAGTACTTC
j_gene: TRBJ2-7
d_gene: TRBD1
abundance: many
v_gene: TRBV7-8

CDR3aa: CASSRPTVGTEAFF
CDR3nt: TGTGCCAGCAGCCGCCCAACGGTCGGGACTGAAGCTTTCTTT
j_gene: TRBJ1-1
d_gene: .
abundance: .
v_gene: TRBV7-3

CDR3aa: CAWTPGRTDNQPQHF
CDR3nt: TGTGCCTGGACCCCGGGGCGGACCGACAATCAGCCCCAGCATTTT
j_gene: TRBJ1-5
d_gene: .
abundance: .
v_gene: TRBV30

CDR3aa: CASSSGQARYQETQYF
CDR3nt: TGTGCCAGCAGCTCCGGACAGGCCCGGTACCAAGAGACCCAGTACTTC
j_gene: TRBJ2-5
d_gene: TRBD1
abundance: many
v_gene: TRBV7-2

CDR3aa: CASSESRGNEQFF
CDR3nt: TGTGCCAGCAGTGAATCCAGGGGCAATGAGCAGTTCTTC
j_gene: TRBJ2-1
d_gene: .
abundance: .
v_gene: TRBV2

CDR3aa: CSVGGQHTDTQYF
CDR3nt: TGCAGCGTTGGGGGACAGCACACAGATACGCAGTATTTT
j_gene: TRBJ2-3
d_gene: TRBD1
abundance: few
v_gene: TRBV29-1

CDR3aa: CAWSGTGGETQYF
CDR3nt: TGTGCCTGGAGTGGGACAGGGGGAGAGACCCAGTACTTC
j_gene: TRBJ2-5
d_gene: TRBD1
abundance: .
v_gene: TRBV30

CDR3aa: CASGRHLDRGTEAFF
CDR3nt: TGTGCTAGTGGTCGCCACCTGGACAGGGGAACTGAAGCTTTCTTT
j_gene: TRBJ1-1
d_gene: TRBD1
abundance: few
v_gene: TRBV12-5

CDR3aa: CASSVGKGTEAFF
CDR3nt: TGCGCCAGCAGCGTTGGGAAGGGCACTGAAGCTTTCTTT
j_gene: TRBJ1-1
d_gene: .
abundance: once
v_gene: TRBV5-1

CDR3aa: CASAGEPLDWHGYTF
CDR3nt: TGTGCCAGCGCCGGGGAGCCCCTGGATTGGCATGGCTACACCTTC
j_gene: TRBJ1-2
d_gene: .
abundance: .
v_gene: TRBV6-2/TRBV6-3

CDR3aa: CSVDGSTEGGYTF
CDR3nt: TGCAGCGTTGACGGGAGCACAGAGGGAGGCTACACCTTC
j_gene: TRBJ1-2
d_gene: .
abundance: .
v_gene: TRBV29-1